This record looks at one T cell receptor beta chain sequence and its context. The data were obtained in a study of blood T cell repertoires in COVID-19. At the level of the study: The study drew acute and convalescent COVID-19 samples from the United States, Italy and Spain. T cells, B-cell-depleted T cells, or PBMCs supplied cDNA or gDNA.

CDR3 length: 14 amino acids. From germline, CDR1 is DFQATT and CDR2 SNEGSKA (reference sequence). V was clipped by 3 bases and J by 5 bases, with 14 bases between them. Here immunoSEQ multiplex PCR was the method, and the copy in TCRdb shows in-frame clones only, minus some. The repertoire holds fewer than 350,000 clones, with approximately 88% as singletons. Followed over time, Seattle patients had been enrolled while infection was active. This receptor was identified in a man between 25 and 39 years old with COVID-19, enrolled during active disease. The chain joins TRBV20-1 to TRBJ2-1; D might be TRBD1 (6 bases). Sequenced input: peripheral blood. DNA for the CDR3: TGCAGTGCTAGTAGTATCAGGGGAGACAATGAGCAGTTCTTC. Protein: CSASSIRGDNEQFF.